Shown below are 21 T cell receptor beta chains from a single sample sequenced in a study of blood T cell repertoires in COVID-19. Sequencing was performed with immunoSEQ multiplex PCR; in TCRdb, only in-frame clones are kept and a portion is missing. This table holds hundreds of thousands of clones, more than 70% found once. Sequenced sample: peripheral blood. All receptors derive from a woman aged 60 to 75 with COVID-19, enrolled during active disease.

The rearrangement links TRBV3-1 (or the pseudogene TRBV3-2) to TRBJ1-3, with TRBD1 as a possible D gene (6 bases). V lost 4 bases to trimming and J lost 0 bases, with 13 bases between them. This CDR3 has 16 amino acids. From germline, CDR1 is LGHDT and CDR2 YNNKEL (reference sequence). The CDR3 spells CASSPYPTGSGNTIYF. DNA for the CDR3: TGTGCCAGCAGCCCTTACCCGACAGGCTCTGGAAACACCATATATTTT.

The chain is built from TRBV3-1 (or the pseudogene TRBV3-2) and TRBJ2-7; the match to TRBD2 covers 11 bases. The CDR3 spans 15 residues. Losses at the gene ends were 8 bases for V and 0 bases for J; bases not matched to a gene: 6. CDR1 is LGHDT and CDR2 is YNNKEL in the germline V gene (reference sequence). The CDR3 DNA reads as TGTGCCAGCGCCCTCCTAGCGGGGGGCTCCTACGAGCAGTACTTC. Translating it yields CASALLAGGSYEQYF.

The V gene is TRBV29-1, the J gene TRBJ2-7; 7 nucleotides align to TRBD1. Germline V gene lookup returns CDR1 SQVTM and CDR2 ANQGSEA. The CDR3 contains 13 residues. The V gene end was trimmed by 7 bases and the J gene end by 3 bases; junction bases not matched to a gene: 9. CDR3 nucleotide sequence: TGCAGCGCTGAGGACAGGTCCGACTACGAGCAGTACTTC. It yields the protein CSAEDRSDYEQYF.

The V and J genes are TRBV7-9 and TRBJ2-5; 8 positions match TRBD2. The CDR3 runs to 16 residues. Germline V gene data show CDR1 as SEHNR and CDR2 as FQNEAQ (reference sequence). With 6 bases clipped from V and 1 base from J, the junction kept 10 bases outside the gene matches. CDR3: CASRSPGSGAQETQYF. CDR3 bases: TGTGCCAGCAGATCCCCGGGTAGCGGGGCCCAAGAGACCCAGTACTTC.

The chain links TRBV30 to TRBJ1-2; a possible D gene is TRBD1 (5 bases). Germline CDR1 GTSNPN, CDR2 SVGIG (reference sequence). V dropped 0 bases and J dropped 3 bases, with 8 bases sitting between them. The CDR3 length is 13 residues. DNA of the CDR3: TGTGCCTGGAGTGTAGGGGCAGACTATGGCTACACCTTC. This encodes CAWSVGADYGYTF.

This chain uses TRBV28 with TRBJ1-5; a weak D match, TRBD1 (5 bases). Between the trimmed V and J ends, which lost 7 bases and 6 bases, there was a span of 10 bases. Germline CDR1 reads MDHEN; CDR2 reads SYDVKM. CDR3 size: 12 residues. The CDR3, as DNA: TGTGCCAGCAAGCAGGGCGCTCAGCCCCAGCATTTT. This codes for CASKQGAQPQHF.

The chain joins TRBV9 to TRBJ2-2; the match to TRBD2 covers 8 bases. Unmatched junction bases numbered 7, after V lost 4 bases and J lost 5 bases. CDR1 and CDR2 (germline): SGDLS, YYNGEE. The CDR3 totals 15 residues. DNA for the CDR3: TGTGCCAGCAGCCCCCGGGGGGGCCAGACCGGGGAGCTGTTTTTT. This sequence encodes CASSPRGGQTGELFF.

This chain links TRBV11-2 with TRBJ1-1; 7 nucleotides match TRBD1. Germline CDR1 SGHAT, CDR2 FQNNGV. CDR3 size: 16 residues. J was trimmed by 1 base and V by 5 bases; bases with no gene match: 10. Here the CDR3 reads CASSRTTGASNTEAFF. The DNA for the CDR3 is TGTGCCAGCAGCCGAACAACAGGGGCCTCGAACACTGAAGCTTTCTTT.

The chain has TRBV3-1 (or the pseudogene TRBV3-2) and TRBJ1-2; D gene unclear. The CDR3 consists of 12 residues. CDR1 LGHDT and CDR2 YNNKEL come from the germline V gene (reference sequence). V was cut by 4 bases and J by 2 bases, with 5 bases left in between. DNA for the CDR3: TGTGCCAGCAGCCCGTCCAACTATGGCTACACCTTC. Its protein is CASSPSNYGYTF.

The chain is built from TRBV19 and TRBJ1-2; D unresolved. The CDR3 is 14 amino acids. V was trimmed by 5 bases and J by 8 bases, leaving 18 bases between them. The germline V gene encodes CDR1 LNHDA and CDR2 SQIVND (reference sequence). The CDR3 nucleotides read TGTGCCAGTAGTCCCACTGGCCGGGTCGAAGGCTACACCTTC. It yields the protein CASSPTGRVEGYTF.

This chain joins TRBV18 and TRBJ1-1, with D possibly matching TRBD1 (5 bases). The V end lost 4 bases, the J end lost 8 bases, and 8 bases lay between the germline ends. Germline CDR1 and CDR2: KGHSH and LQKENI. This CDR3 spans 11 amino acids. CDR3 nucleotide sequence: TGTGCCAGCTCACGGACACAGGAAGCTTTCTTT. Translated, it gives CASSRTQEAFF.

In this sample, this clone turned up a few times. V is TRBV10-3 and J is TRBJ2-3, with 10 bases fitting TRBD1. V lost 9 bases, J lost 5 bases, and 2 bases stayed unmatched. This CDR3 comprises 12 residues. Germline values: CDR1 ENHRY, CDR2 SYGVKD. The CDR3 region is CAIGTGVDTQYF. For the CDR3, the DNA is TGTGCCATAGGGACAGGGGTAGATACGCAGTATTTT.

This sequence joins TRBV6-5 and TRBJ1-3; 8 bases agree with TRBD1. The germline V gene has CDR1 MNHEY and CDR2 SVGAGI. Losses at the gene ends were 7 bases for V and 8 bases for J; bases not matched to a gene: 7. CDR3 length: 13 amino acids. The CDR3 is CASMETGGYTIYF. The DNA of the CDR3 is TGTGCCAGCATGGAAACAGGGGGGTACACCATATATTTT.

CDR3 region: CASSYSISLGWLGYTF. In DNA, the CDR3 is TGTGCCAGCAGTTACTCGATTTCCCTCGGTTGGTTAGGCTACACCTTC. This chain uses TRBV6-5 with TRBJ1-2; D gene unclear. The V gene lost 0 bases and the J gene lost 8 bases, with 19 bases spanning the gap. CDR1 is MNHEY, CDR2 SVGAGI, per germline. The CDR3 has 16 amino acids.

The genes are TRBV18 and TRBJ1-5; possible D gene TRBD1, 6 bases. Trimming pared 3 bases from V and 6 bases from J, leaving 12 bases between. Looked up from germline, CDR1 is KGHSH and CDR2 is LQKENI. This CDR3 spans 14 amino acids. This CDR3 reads CASSPGGAVQPQHF. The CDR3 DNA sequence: TGTGCCAGCTCACCCGGGGGGGCTGTTCAGCCCCAGCATTTT. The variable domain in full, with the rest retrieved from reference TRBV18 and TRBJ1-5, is NAGVMQNPRHLVRRRGQEARLRCSPMKGHSHVYWYRQLPEEGLKFMVYLQKENIIDESGMPKERFSAEFPKEGPSILRIQQVVRGDSAAYFCASSPGGAVQPQHFGDGTRLSIL.

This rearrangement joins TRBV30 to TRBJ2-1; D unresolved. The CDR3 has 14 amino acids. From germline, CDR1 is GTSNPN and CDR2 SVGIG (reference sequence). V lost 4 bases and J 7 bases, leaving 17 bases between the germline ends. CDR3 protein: CAWINSLGDNEQFF. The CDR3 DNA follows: TGTGCCTGGATTAATAGCCTTGGCGATAATGAGCAGTTCTTC. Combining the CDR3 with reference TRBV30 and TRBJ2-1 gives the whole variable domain SQTIHQWPATLVQPVGSPLSLECTVEGTSNPNLYWYRQAAGRGLQLLFYSVGIGQISSEVPQNLSASRPQDRQFILSSKKLLLSDSGFYLCAWINSLGDNEQFFGPGTRLTVL.

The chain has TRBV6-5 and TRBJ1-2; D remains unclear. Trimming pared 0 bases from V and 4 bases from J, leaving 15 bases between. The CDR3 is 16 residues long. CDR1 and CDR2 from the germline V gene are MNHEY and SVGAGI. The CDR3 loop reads CASSYSMVRQAYGYTF. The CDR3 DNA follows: TGTGCCAGCAGTTACTCGATGGTTCGGCAGGCCTATGGCTACACCTTC.

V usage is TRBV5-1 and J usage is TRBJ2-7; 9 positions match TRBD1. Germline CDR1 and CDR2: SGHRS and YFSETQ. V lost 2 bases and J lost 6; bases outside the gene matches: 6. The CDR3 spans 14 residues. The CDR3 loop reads CASSFRDRDTEQYF. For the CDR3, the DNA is TGCGCCAGCAGCTTCCGGGACAGGGATACCGAGCAGTACTTC.

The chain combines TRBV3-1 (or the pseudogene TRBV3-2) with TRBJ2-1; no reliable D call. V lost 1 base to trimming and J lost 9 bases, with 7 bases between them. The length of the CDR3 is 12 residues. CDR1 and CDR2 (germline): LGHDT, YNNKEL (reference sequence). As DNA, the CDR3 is TGTGCCAGCAGCCAAGGTTTCGGTGAGCAGTTCTTC. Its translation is CASSQGFGEQFF.

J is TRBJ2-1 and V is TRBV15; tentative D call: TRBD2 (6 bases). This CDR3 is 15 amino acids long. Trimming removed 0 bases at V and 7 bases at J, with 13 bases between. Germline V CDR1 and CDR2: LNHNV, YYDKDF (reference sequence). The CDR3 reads CATSRDLGGSNEQFF. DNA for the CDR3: TGTGCCACCAGCAGAGATCTGGGGGGTAGTAATGAGCAGTTCTTC.

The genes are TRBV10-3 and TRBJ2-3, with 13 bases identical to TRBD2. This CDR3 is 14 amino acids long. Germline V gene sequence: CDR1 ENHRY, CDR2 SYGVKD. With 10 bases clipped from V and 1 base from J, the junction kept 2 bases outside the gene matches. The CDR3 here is CATGTSGGTDTQYF. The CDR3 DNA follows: TGTGCCACCGGGACTAGCGGGGGCACAGATACGCAGTATTTT.